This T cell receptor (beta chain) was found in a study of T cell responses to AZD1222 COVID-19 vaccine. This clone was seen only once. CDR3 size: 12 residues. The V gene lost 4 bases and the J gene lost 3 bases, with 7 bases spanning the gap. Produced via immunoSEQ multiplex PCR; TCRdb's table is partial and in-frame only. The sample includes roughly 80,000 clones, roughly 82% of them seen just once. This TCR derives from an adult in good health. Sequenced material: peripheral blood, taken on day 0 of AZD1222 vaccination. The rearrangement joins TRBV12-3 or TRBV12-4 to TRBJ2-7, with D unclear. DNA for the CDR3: TGTGCCAGCAGTTCCACAAACTACGAGCAGTACTTC. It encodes CASSSTNYEQYF.